This T cell receptor beta chain was identified during a study of cytomegalovirus exposure and HLA in healthy donors. Study results and limitations: Listed as cytomegalovirus-associated were 150 or so TCR beta chains.

The PCR was carried out with 60 Vbeta primers and 13 Jbeta primers. Per the original methods: About 11 million of tens of millions of unique TCR beta chains were shared, per a later count. Using immunoSEQ multiplex PCR, the repertoire was profiled, and TCRdb retains in-frame clones only, with some absent. Clone size and V and J calls were adopted from that table, with D and trimming inferred from the DNA. In the table there are some 120,000 clones, about 71% of which are singletons. On this clone itself: No antigen is known for it.

Each donor was healthy, and each was a bone marrow donor. This CDR3 region has 16 residues. The V gene's germline CDR1 is ENHRY and CDR2 SYGVKD. The V and J ends lost 0 bases and 0 bases, in that order; junction bases with no gene match: 1. What was sequenced was PBMCs. V gene TRBV10-3 combines with J gene TRBJ1-4; TRBD1 agrees at 7 bases. The receptor was isolated from a woman between 50 and 59 years old in good health and CMV-seronegative. Here the CDR3 DNA reads TGTGCCATCAGTGAGTCGCAGGGGGCAACTAATGAAAAACTGTTTTTT. Its protein is CAISESQGATNEKLFF.